The clone carrying this TCR beta chain was seen a few times. Its target is not known. These data are taken from a study of beta chain features in type 1 diabetes. The entirety of the isolated RNA underwent reverse transcription, so expressed TCRB transcripts were sequenced. Produced via immunoSEQ multiplex PCR; TCRdb's table is partial and in-frame only. The sample lists 810,000 or so clones; 15% to 20% were seen once. The V and J ends lost 6 bases and 2 bases, in that order; junction bases with no gene match: 9. The CDR3 consists of 15 residues. Germline V gives CDR1 MDHEN, CDR2 SYDVKM. Based on CD45RO/CCR7/CD25/CD127/CD95/CD27, CD4+ regulatory, stem cell-like memory, naive and central memory cells were sorted. Study-level results: In the patient group, naive, central memory and Treg TCRB repertoires seemed more alike than in the healthy donor group.

This chain connects TRBV28 to TRBJ2-7; 8 nucleotides agree with TRBD2. The origin of this receptor is a woman under 30 in good health. The sample consisted of naive CD4+ T cells from blood. CDR3 bases: TGTGCCAGCAGCCTTGGGGTAGCGGGAACCTACGAGCAGTACTTC. This gives the protein CASSLGVAGTYEQYF.